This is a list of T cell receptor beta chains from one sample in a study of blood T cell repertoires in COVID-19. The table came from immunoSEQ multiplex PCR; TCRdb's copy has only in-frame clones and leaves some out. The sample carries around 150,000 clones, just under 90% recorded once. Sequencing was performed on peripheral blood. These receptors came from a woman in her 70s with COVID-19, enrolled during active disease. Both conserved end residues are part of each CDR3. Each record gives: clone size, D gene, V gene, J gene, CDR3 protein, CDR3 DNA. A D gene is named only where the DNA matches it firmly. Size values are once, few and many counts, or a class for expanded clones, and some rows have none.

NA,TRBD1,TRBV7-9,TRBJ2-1,CASSSRQGAFVNEQFF,TGTGCCAGCAGCTCCCGACAGGGGGCCTTTGTTAATGAGCAGTTCTTC
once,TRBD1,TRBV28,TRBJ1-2,CASTTPSRGSNYGYTF,TGTGCCAGCACCACCCCAAGCAGGGGGTCTAACTATGGCTACACCTTC
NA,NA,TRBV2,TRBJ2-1,CASTAYNEQFF,TGTGCCAGCACAGCCTACAATGAGCAGTTCTTC
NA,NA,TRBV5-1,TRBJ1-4,CASRFGLSNEKLFF,TGCGCCAGCAGATTCGGGTTGAGTAATGAAAAACTGTTTTTT
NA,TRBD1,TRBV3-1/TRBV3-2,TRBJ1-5,CASSKSGGQPQHF,TGTGCCAGCAGCAAATCAGGGGGACAGCCCCAGCATTTT
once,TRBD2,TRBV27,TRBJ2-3,CASSLLVQAGGGISTDTQYF,TGTGCCAGCAGTTTACTTGTGCAAGCGGGGGGTGGTATTAGCACAGATACGCAGTATTTT
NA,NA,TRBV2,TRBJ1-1,CASRRGWGPTEAFF,TGTGCCAGCAGGAGGGGGTGGGGGCCCACTGAAGCTTTCTTT
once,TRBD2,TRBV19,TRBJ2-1,CASSVLAGGPGNEQFF,TGTGCCAGTAGTGTGTTAGCGGGGGGGCCCGGCAATGAGCAGTTCTTC
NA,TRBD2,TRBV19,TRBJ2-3,CASKRGPFTDTQYF,TGTGCCAGTAAGCGGGGGCCTTTCACAGATACGCAGTATTTT
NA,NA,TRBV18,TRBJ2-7,CASSPTQSRVNEQYF,TGTGCCAGCTCACCTACACAGTCTCGTGTGAACGAGCAGTACTTC
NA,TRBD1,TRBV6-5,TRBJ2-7,CASSPSGTGAHEQYF,TGTGCCAGCAGTCCTTCCGGGACAGGGGCCCACGAGCAGTACTTC
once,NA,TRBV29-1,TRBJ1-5,CSVAQDSFSNQPQHF,TGCAGCGTTGCCCAGGACAGTTTTAGCAATCAGCCCCAGCATTTT
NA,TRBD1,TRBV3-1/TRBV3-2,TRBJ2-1,CASSQISGTGGFGEQFF,TGTGCCAGCAGCCAAATCTCCGGGACAGGGGGCTTCGGTGAGCAGTTCTTC
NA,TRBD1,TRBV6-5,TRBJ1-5,CASKGTGGIHQPQHF,TGTGCCAGCAAAGGGACAGGGGGTATCCATCAGCCCCAGCATTTT
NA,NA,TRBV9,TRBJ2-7,CASSVGTEAYEQYF,TGTGCCAGCAGCGTAGGGACAGAGGCCTACGAGCAGTACTTC
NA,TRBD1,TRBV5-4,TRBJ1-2,CASSLSQGAYGYTF,TGTGCCAGCAGCTTATCACAGGGGGCCTATGGCTACACCTTC
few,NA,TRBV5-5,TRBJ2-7,CASSLTAIYEQYF,TGTGCCAGCAGCTTGACAGCTATCTACGAGCAGTACTTC
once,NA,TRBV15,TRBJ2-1,CATSRVGSQGYNEQFF,TGTGCCACCAGCAGAGTCGGGTCCCAGGGGTACAATGAGCAGTTCTTC
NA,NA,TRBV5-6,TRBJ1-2,CASSLVAGNGYTF,TGTGCCAGCAGCTTGGTGGCAGGGAATGGCTACACCTTC
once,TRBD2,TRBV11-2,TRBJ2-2,CASSYYREAANTGELFF,TGTGCCAGCAGCTATTACCGGGAGGCCGCGAACACCGGGGAGCTGTTTTTT
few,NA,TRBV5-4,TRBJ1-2,CASSLGWGERDGYTF,TGTGCCAGCAGCTTGGGGTGGGGAGAGAGGGATGGCTACACCTTC
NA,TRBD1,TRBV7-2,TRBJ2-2,CASSLGQGTVTGELFF,TGTGCCAGCAGCTTAGGACAGGGGACAGTTACCGGGGAGCTGTTTTTT
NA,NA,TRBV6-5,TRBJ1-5,CASRSTVNQPQHF,TGTGCCAGCAGGTCGACAGTAAATCAGCCCCAGCATTTT
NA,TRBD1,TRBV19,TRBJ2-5,CASRTDRAAKTQYF,TGTGCCAGCCGAACGGACAGGGCGGCGAAGACCCAGTACTTC
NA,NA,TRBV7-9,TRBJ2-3,CASSPQTSNTQYF,TGTGCCAGCAGCCCCCAGACATCAAATACGCAGTATTTT
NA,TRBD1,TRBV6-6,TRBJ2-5,CAGGQGIETQYF,TGCGCGGGGGGACAGGGGATTGAGACCCAGTACTTC
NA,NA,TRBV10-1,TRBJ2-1,CASAGPRGYNEQFF,TGCGCCAGCGCGGGGCCCCGAGGCTACAATGAGCAGTTCTTC
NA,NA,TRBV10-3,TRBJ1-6,CAISEPGRLDSPLHF,TGTGCCATCAGTGAGCCAGGGAGGTTAGATTCACCCCTCCACTTT
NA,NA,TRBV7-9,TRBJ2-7,CASSRAGEQYF,TGTGCCAGTTCCAGGGCCGGGGAGCAGTACTTC
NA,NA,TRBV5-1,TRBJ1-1,CASSVQGQGRVYEAFF,TGCGCCAGCAGCGTACAGGGTCAGGGCAGGGTTTATGAAGCTTTCTTT
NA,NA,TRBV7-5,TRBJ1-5,CARSFGGARGPGGQPQHF,TGTGCCAGAAGCTTTGGTGGGGCCAGGGGGCCTGGGGGTCAGCCCCAGCATTTT
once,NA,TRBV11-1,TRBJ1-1,CASSPRQGQRTEAFF,TGTGCCAGCAGCCCCCGGCAGGGCCAGAGAACTGAAGCTTTCTTT
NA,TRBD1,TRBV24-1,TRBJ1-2,CATSEGGTAPRGYGYTF,TGTGCCACCAGTGAGGGCGGGACAGCTCCAAGGGGATATGGCTACACCTTC
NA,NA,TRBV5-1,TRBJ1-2,CASSLAGGRRDGYTF,TGCGCCAGCAGCTTGGCCGGGGGACGGAGGGATGGCTACACCTTC
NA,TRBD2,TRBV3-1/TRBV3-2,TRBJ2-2,CASSPGGGTGELFF,TGTGCCAGCAGCCCCGGGGGGGGCACCGGGGAGCTGTTTTTT
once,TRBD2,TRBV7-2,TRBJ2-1,CASSLGVAGGVYNEQFF,TGTGCCAGCAGCTTAGGGGTAGCGGGGGGAGTCTACAATGAGCAGTTCTTC
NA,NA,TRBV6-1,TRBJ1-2,CASSEGGRGYGYTF,TGTGCCAGCAGTGAAGGGGGGCGAGGCTATGGCTACACCTTC
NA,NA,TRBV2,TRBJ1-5,CASSSDSRNQPQHF,TGTGCCAGCAGTTCGGACAGTCGCAATCAGCCCCAGCATTTT
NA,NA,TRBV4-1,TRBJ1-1,CASSQEIENTEAFF,TGCGCCAGCAGCCAAGAGATAGAGAACACTGAAGCTTTCTTT
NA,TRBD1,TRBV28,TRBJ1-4,CATRTGREKLFF,TGTGCCACTCGGACAGGGAGGGAAAAACTGTTTTTT
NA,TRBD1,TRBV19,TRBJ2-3,CASSRRQGEGIGTQYF,TGTGCCAGTAGTAGAAGACAGGGGGAGGGAATCGGTACGCAGTATTTT
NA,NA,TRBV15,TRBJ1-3,CATSREVDRGSGNTIYF,TGTGCCACCAGCAGAGAGGTGGACAGAGGCTCTGGAAACACCATATATTTT
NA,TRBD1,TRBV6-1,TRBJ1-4,CASSDTGVGEKLFF,TGTGCCAGCAGTGATACAGGGGTGGGTGAAAAACTGTTTTTT
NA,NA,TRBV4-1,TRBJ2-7,CASSQERSYEQYF,TGCGCCAGCAGCCAAGAGAGGTCCTACGAGCAGTACTTC
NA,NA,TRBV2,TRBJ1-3,CASRARETGNTIYF,TGTGCCAGCAGGGCCAGGGAAACCGGAAACACCATATATTTT
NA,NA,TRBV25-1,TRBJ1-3,CASRGGGNSGNTIYF,TGTGCCAGCAGGGGTGGAGGGAACTCTGGAAACACCATATATTTT
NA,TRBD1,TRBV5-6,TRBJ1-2,CASSLVWDRGGYTF,TGTGCCAGCAGCTTAGTGTGGGACAGGGGGGGCTACACCTTC
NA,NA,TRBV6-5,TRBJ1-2,CASSSTGYYGYTF,TGTGCCAGCAGCTCGACAGGATACTATGGCTACACCTTC
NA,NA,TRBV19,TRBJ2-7,CASSIAAIAAYEQYF,TGTGCCAGTAGTATAGCTGCGATTGCGGCCTACGAGCAGTACTTC
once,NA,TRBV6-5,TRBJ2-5,CASRTGKTQYF,TGTGCCAGCAGAACGGGGAAGACCCAGTACTTC